The source of this TCR beta chain is a study of vaccination and CD4 T cells after COVID-19. Study observations and caveats: The great majority, 304 of 307 vaccine-specific clones, proved spike mono-reactive in convalescent patients.

This clonotype was seen a handful of times. Its antigen is still unknown. The germline V gene encodes CDR1 GTSNPN and CDR2 SVGIG (reference sequence). V lost 1 base to trimming and J lost 7 bases; unmatched junction nucleotides: 8. CDR3 length equals 15 residues. Once obtained from cultured CD4+ T cells, the DNA was sequenced using the Oncomine TCR Beta short-read assay. TCRdb processed the PCR reads anew with MiXCR; each CDR3 protein has one entry. The sample lists approximately 4,100 distinct CDR3 sequences, 20% to 25% seen once, with 19% in the top ten. Treatment reported: approximately nine-day PBMC culture with coronavirus spike peptide pools or control peptides (ViraFEST assay).

This TCR was recovered from a human donor who had recovered from COVID-19. Sequencing was performed on CD4+ T cells from blood, cultured in vitro. The chain employs TRBV30 and TRBJ1-2, with TRBD1 matching over 11 bases. The CDR3 DNA sequence: TGTGCCTGGAGTGCGGACAGGGGGCTCGATGGTGGCTACACCTTC. This encodes CAWSADRGLDGGYTF.